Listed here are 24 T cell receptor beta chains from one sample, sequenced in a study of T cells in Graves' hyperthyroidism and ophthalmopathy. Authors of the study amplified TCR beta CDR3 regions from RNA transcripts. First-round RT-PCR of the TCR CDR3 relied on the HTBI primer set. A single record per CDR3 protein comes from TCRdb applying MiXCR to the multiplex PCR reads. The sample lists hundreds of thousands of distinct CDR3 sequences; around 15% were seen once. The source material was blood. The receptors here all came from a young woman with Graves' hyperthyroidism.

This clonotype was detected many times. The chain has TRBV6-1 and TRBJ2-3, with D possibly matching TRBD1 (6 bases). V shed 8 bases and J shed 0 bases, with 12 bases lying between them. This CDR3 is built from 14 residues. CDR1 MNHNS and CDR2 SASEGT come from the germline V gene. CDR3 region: CASATGFSTDTQYF. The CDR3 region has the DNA TGTGCCAGCGCTACAGGGTTCAGCACAGATACGCAGTATTTT.

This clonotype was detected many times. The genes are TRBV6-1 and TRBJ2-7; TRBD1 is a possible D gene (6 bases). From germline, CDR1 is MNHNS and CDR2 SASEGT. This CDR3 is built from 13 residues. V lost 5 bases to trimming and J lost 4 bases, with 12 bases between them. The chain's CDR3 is CASSLSTGYEQYF. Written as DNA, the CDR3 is TGTGCCAGCAGTTTATCGACAGGATACGAGCAGTACTTC.

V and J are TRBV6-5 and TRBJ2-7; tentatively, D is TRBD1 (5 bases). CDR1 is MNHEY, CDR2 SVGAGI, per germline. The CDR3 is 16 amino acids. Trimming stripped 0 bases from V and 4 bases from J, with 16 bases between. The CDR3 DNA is TGTGCCAGCAGTTACTCGAGGATGAGACAGAGTTACGAGCAGTACTTC. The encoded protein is CASSYSRMRQSYEQYF.

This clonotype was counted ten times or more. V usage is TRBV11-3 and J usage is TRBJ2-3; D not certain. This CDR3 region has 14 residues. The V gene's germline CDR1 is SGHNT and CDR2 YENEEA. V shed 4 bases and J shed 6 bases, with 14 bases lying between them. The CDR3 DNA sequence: TGTGCCAGCAGCTCTAGGCTGACCACGGATACGCAGTATTTT. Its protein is CASSSRLTTDTQYF.

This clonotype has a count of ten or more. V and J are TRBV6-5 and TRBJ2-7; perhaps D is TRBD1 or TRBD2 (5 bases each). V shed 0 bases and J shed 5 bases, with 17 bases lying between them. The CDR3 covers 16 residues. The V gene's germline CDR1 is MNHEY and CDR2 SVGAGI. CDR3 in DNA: TGTGCCAGCAGTTACTCGAGGGCAGGGCGCAAACACGAGCAGTACTTC. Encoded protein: CASSYSRAGRKHEQYF.

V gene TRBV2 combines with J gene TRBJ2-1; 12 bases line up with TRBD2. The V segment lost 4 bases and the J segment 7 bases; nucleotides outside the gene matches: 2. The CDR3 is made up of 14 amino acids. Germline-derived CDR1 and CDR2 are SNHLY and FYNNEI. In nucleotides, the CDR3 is TGTGCCAGCAGTGCGACTAGCGGGAGTAATGAGCAGTTCTTC. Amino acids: CASSATSGSNEQFF.

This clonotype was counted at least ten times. CDR3 region: CASSYSEGGEQFF. The CDR3 bases are TGTGCCAGCAGTTACTCGGAGGGGGGTGAGCAGTTCTTC. The chain recombines TRBV6-5 with TRBJ2-1; TRBD1 or TRBD2 may be the D gene (6 bases each). The CDR3 runs to 13 residues. Germline CDR1 and CDR2: MNHEY and SVGAGI. V was pared by 0 bases and J by 9 bases, with 9 bases between.

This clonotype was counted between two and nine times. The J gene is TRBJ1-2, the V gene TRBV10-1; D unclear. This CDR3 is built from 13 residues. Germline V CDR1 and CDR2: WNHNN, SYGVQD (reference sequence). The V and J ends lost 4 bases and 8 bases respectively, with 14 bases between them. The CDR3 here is CASSGSRDGGYTF. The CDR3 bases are TGCGCCAGCAGTGGATCGAGGGATGGCGGCTACACCTTC.

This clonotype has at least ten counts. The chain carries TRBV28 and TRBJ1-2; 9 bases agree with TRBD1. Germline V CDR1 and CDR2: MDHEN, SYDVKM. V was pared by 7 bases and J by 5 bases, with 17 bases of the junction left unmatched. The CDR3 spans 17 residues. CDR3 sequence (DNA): TGTGCCAGCATCAACCTCCGGACAGGGGCTAGCCATTATGGCTACACCTTC. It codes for CASINLRTGASHYGYTF.

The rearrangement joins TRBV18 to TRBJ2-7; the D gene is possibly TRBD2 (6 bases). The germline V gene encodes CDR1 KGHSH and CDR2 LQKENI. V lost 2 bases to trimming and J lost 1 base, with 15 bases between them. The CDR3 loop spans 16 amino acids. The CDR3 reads CASSPFSTRESYEQYF. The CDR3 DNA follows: TGTGCCAGCTCACCATTCTCGACTAGGGAGTCCTACGAGCAGTACTTC.

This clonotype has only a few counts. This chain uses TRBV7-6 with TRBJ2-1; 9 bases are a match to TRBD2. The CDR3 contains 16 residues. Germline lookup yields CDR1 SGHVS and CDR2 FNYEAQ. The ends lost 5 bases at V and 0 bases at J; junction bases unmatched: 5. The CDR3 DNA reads TGTGCCAGCAGCCCTATTAGCGGGAGCTCCTACAATGAGCAGTTCTTC. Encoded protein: CASSPISGSSYNEQFF.

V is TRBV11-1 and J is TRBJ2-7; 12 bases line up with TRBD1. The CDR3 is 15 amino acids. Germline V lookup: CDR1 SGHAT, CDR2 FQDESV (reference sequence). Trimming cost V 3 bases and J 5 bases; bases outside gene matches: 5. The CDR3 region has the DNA TGTGCCAGCAGCTTGCCCGGGACAGGGGGCCACGAGCAGTACTTC. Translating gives CASSLPGTGGHEQYF.

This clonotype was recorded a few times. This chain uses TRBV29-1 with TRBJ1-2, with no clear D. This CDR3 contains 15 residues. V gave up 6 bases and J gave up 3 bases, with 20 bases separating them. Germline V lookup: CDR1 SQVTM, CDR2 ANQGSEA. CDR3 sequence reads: CSVVGISYDYYGYTF. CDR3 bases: TGCAGCGTGGTGGGGATTTCCTATGACTACTATGGCTACACCTTC.

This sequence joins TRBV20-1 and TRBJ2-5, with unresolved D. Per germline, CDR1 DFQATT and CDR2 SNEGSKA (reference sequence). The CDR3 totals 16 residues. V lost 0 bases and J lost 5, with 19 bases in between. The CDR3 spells CSARDPALGMHETQYF. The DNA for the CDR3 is TGCAGTGCTAGAGATCCTGCATTGGGAATGCACGAGACCCAGTACTTC.

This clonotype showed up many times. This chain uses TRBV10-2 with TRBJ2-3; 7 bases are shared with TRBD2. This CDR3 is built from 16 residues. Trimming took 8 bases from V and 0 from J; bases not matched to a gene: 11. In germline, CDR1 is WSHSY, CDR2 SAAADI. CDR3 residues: CASQRSSGASTDTQYF. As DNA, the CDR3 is TGCGCCAGCCAACGTTCTAGCGGAGCTAGCACAGATACGCAGTATTTT.

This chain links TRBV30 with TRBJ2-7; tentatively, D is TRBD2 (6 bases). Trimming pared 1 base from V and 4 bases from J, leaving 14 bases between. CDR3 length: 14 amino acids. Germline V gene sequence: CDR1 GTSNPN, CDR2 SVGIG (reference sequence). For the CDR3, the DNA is TGTGCCTGGAGTGATTCGGGACTGTTATACGAGCAGTACTTC. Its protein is CAWSDSGLLYEQYF.

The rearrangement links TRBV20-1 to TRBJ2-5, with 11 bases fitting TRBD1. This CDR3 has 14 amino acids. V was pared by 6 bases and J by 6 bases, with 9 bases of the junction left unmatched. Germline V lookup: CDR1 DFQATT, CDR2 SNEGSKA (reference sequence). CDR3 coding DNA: TGCAGTGCCCAAACGGGGACAGGGGGAAAGACCCAGTACTTC. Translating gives CSAQTGTGGKTQYF.

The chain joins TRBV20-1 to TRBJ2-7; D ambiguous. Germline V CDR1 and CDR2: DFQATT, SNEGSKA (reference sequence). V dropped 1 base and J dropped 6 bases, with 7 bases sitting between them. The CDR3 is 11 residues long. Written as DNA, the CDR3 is TGCAGTGCTAGAGTCTCGGCCGAGCAGTACTTC. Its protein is CSARVSAEQYF.

CDR3 sequence reads: CASSFRQKMNNSPLHF. The CDR3 nucleotides read TGTGCCAGCAGCTTTAGACAGAAGATGAACAATTCACCCCTCCACTTT. V is TRBV13 and J is TRBJ1-6; weak D call: TRBD1 (5 bases). The CDR3 spans 16 residues. Trimming removed 3 bases at V and 7 bases at J, with 16 bases between. Germline values: CDR1 PRHDT, CDR2 FYEKMQ (reference sequence).

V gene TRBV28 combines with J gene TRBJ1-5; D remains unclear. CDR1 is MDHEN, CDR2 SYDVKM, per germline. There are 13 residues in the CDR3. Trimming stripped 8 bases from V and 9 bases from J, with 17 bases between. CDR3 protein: CASCSPPRRPQHF. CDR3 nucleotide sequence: TGTGCCAGCTGTTCCCCCCCCCGTCGGCCCCAGCATTTT.

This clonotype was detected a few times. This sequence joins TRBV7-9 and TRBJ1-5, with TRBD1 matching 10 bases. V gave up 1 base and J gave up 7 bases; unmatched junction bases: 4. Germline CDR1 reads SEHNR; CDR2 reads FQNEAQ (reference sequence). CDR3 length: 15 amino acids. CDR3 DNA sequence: TGTGCCAGCAGCTTAGATGGGACAGGGGCCCAGCCCCAGCATTTT. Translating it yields CASSLDGTGAQPQHF.

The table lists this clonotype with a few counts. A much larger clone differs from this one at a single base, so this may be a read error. CDR3 in amino acids: CASSLRTADTQYF. The CDR3 region has the DNA TGTGCCAGCAGCTTAAGGACGGCAGATACGCAGTATTTT. The rearrangement links TRBV7-2 to TRBJ2-3, with no clear D. Germline V lookup: CDR1 SGHTA, CDR2 FQGNSA. CDR3 size: 13 residues. Trimming cost V 2 bases and J 4 bases, with 7 bases left between them.

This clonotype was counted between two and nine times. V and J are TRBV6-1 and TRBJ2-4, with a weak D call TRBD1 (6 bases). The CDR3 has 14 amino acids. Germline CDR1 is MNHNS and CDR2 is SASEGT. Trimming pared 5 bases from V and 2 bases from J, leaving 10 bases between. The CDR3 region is CASSRDRSKNIQYF. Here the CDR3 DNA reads TGTGCCAGCAGTCGAGACAGGTCCAAAAACATTCAGTACTTC.

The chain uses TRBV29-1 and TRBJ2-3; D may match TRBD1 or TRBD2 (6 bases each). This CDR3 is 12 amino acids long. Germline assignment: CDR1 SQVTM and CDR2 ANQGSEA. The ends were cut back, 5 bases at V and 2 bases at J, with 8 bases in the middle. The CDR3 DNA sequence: TGCAGCGTTAGGGGGGTCACAGATACGCAGTATTTT. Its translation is CSVRGVTDTQYF.